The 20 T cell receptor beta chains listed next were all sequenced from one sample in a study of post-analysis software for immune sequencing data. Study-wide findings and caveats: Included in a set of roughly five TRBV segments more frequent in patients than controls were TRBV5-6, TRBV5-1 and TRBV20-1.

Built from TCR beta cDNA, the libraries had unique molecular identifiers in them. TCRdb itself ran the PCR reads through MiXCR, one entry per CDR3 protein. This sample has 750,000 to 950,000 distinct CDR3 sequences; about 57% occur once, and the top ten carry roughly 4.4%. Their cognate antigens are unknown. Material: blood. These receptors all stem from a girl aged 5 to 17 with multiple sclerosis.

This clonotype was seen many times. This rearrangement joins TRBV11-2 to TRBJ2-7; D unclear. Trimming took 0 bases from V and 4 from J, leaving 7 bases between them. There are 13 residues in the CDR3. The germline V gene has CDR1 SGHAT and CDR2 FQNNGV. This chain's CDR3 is CASSLDRRYEQYF. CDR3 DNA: TGTGCCAGCAGCTTAGACCGACGGTACGAGCAGTACTTC.

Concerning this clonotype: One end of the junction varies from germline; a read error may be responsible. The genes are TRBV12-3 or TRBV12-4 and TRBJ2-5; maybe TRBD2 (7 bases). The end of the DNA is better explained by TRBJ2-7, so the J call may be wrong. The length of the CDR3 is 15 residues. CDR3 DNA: TGTGCCAGCAGGTTAGGGGGGGCAGGTATAAACGAGCAGTACTTC. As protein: CASRLGGAGINEQYF.

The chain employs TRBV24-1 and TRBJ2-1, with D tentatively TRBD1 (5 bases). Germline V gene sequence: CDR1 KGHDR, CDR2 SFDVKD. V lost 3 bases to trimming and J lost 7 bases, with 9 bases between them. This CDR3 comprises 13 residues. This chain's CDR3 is CATSDPQENEQFF. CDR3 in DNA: TGTGCCACCAGTGATCCACAGGAGAATGAGCAGTTCTTC.

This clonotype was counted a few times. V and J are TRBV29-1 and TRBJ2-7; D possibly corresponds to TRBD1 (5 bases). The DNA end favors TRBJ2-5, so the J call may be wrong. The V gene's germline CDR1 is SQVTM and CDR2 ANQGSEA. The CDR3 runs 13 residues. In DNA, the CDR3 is TGCAGCGTTGAACGGCAGGGTGGGAAGACCCAGTACTTC. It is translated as CSVERQGGKTQYF.

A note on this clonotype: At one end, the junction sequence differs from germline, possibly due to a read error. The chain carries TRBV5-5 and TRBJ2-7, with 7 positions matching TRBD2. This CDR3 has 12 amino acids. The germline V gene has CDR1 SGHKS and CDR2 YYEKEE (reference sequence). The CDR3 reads CACSLEAGEQYF. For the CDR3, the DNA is TGTGCCTGCAGCTTGGAAGCGGGAGAGCAGTACTTC.

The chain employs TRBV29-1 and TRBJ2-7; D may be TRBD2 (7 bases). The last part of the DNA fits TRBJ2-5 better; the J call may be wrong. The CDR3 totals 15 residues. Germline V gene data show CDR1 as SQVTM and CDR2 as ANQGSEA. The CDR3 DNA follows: TGCAGCGGGAGGAAAGGGGGGGGCATGTTTGAGACCCAGTACTTC. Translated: CSGRKGGGMFETQYF.

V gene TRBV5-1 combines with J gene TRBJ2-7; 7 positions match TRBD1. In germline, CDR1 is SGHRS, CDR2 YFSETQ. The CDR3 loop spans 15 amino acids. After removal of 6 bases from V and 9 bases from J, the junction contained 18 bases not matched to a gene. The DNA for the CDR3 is TGCGCCAGCACCCCGGCGGAGACAGGGACAGCAGGGCAGTACTTC. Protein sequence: CASTPAETGTAGQYF.

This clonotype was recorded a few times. As DNA, the CDR3 is TGCGCCAGCAGCCAAGAGGCGGTCCCCTACAATGAGCAGTTCTTC. Protein: CASSQEAVPYNEQFF. V gene TRBV4-1 combines with J gene TRBJ2-1; D is undetermined. This CDR3 region has 15 residues. Germline CDR1 is MGHRA and CDR2 is YSYEKL. Trimming removed 0 bases at V and 2 bases at J, with 8 bases between.

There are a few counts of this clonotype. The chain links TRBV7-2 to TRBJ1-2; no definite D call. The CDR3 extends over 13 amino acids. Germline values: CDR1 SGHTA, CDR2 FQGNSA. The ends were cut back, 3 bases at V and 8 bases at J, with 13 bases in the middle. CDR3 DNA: TGTGCCAGCAGCTTCACTCGAGGGCAGGGCTACACCTTC. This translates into CASSFTRGQGYTF.

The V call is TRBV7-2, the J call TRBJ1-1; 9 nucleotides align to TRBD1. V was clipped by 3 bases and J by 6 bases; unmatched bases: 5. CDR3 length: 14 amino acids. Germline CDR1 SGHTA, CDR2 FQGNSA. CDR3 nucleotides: TGTGCCAGCAGCTTGGGGACAGGGACGGCTGAAGCTTTCTTT. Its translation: CASSLGTGTAEAFF.

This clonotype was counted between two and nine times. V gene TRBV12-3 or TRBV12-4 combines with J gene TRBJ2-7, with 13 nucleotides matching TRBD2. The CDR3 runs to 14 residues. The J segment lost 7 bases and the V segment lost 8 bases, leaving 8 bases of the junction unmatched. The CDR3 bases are TGTGCCAGCCGAGGGACTAGCGGGGACAATGAGCAGTACTTC. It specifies CASRGTSGDNEQYF.

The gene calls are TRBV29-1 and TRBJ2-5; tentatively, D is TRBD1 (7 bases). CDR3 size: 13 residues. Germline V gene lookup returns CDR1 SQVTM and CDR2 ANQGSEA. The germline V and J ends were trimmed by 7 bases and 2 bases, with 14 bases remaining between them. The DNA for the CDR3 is TGCAGCGGTGGGGGGACAGTACAAGAGACCCAGTACTTC. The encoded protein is CSGGGTVQETQYF.

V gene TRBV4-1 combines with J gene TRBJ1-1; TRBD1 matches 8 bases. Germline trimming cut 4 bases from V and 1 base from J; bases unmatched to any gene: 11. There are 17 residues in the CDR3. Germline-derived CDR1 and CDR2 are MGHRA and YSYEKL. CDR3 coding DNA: TGCGCCAGCAGCCCGCCAGGAGGCAGGGGGCAGAACACTGAAGCTTTCTTT. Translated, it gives CASSPPGGRGQNTEAFF.

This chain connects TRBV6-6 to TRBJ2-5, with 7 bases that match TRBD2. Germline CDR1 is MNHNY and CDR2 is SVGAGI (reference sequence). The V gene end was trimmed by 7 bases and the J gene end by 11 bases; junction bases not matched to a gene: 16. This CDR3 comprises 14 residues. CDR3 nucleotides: TGTGCCAGCATCCTCACTGGGGGGGGAAATGAGCAGTACTTC. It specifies CASILTGGGNEQYF.

The CDR3 is CSAVRDRGHEQYF. In DNA, the CDR3 is TGCAGTGCTGTCCGGGACAGGGGGCACGAGCAGTACTTC. This rearrangement joins TRBV20-1 to TRBJ2-7; 12 nucleotides align to TRBD1. The V segment lost 5 bases and the J segment 5 bases; nucleotides outside the gene matches: 4. CDR3 length: 13 residues. CDR1 is DFQATT and CDR2 is SNEGSKA in the germline V gene (reference sequence).

The CDR3 loop is CASSSPGLAGGPAYNEQFF. In DNA, the CDR3 is TGTGCCAGCAGTTCCCCTGGACTAGCGGGAGGTCCCGCCTACAATGAGCAGTTCTTC. The rearrangement links TRBV12-3 or TRBV12-4 to TRBJ2-1, with TRBD2 matching 14 bases. This CDR3 has 19 amino acids. J lost 2 bases, V lost 4 bases, and 10 bases had no gene match.

CDR3 loop: CASRRRDLSSYEQYF. CDR3 sequence (DNA): TGTGCCAGCCGAAGAAGGGACTTAAGCTCCTACGAGCAGTACTTC. The chain recombines TRBV3-1 with TRBJ2-7, with D possibly TRBD2 on 6 matching bases. V dropped 8 bases and J dropped 0 bases, with 17 bases sitting between them. The CDR3 covers 15 residues. Germline CDR1 is LGHDT and CDR2 is YNNKEL (reference sequence).

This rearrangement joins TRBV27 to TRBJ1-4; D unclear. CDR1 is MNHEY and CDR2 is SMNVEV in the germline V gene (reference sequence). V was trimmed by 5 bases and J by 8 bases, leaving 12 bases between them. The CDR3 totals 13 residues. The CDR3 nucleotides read TGTGCCAGCAGTCCCCTGGTGGACGAAAAACTGTTTTTT. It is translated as CASSPLVDEKLFF.

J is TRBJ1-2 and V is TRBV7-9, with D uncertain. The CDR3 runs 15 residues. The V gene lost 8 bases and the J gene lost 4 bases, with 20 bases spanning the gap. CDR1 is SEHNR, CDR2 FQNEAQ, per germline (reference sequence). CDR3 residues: CASQEGGLIAYGYTF. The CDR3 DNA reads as TGTGCCAGCCAGGAGGGCGGGTTAATCGCCTATGGCTACACCTTC. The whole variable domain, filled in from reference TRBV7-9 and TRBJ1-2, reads DTGVSQNPRHKITKRGQNVTFRCDPISEHNRLYWYRQTLGQGPEFLTYFQNEAQLEKSRLLSDRFSAERPKGSFSTLEIQRTEQGDSAMYLCASQEGGLIAYGYTFGSGTRLTVV.

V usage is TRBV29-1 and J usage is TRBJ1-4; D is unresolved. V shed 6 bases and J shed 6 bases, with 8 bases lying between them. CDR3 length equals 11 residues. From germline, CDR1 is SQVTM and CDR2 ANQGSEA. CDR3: CSVAWDEKLFF. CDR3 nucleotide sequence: TGCAGCGTGGCATGGGATGAAAAACTGTTTTTT.